This T cell receptor beta chain was retrieved from a study of T cells in Graves' hyperthyroidism and ophthalmopathy (dated by TCRdb to about 2019). The study in broad terms: Peripheral blood samples were taken at initial diagnosis, before any treatment was given. The roughly 100 discovery patients were randomly divided into training and test sets at a 7:3 ratio. The paper reports TCR Vbeta CDR3 sequencing of approximately 130 peripheral blood samples: some 44 ophthalmopathy, fewer than 85 hyperthyroidism and about 17 progressor patients. TCR V-J signatures able to tell the groups apart were searched for in a discovery cohort of some 97 patients, of whom 43 had Graves' ophthalmopathy and some 60 had stable Graves' hyperthyroidism. In addition, the study compared T-cell repertoires in thyroid tissue and in blood from five or six Graves' hyperthyroidism patients. After blood sampling, hyperthyroidism patients were treated with methimazole at a starting dose of 30 mg daily, and ophthalmopathy patients were treated with high-dose intravenous methylprednisolone. Prospective prediction of ophthalmopathy was tested in an independent validation cohort consisting of 18 hyperthyroidism patients and approximately 16 patients who later progressed to ophthalmopathy.

Ophthalmopathy patients had moderately to severely active disease, Clinical Activity Score of at least 3, NOSPECS grade of at least 4, and duration under 3 months. Patients with uncontrolled infections, other autoimmune diseases, pregnancy or lactation were excluded. Diagnoses relied on clinical symptoms, serum thyroxine and TRAb, thyroid ultrasound and orbital computed tomography. PBMCs were separated from approximately 10 ml of fresh peripheral blood using Ficoll-Paque density gradient centrifugation. Total RNA was extracted with Trizol reagent, and quality was checked on an Agilent 2100 Bioanalyzer. For CDR1 and CDR2, the germline V gene (reference sequence) lists LNHNV and YYDKDF. V and J are truncated by 0 bases and 7 bases respectively, leaving an intervening sequence of 7 bases. The CDR3 sequence holds 13 residues, the cysteine and phenylalanine included. CDR3 DNA only is kept here, 39 bases in frame from base 1.

General findings and caveats noted by the study authors: A model built on a 13 V-J signature distinguished ophthalmopathy from stable hyperthyroidism, reaching about 88% sensitivity and 81% to 83% specificity in cross-validation and 80%/75% in testing. Most expanded thyroid clonotypes (frequency above 0.001) were also found in blood, which suggests that blood repertoires may mirror thyroid immune responses. No statistical method was used to fix the sample size in advance, and group allocation was not hidden from the investigators. In validation, the model predicted progression to ophthalmopathy with 60% to 71% sensitivity and approximately 78% specificity, a median of around 6.6 months before onset.

Comments on this clonotype: Its antigen has not been determined. Base-call qualities are not available, and no considerably larger clone is one nucleotide away.

The TCR beta CDR3 regions were amplified from RNA transcripts. The TCR CDR3 was subjected to a first round of RT-PCR using the HTBI primer set and the Qiagen OneStep RT-PCR kit. A second multiplex PCR round built the libraries, followed by size selection and purification. Sequencing of the libraries was done on an Illumina HiSeq2000 using paired-end 100 bp reads. The paper's data handling went like this. SOAPnuke was used to process the raw data, removing reads that contained adapters or uncalled bases, had a mean Phred below 15, or lacked an exact match to the constant primer or identifier. COPE v1.2.5 was used to merge high-quality paired reads, and clonotypes were defined as unique nucleotide sequences. MiTCR v1.1 was used to align clonotypes to the IMGT TRBV, TRBD and TRBJ reference segments. The analysis included only V-J combinations with a frequency above 0.0001, which together covered 98% to 99.2% of the repertoires. A TCS score was defined as the ratio between F50 (clonal expansion) and ExV (chaos), using BLOSUM62-based TCRdist between CDR3 peptides within each V-J. Welch's t-statistics and random forest reduced fewer than 550 V-J features to about 12, which were used in a naive Bayes classifier (R e1071). Using fastp at Q25 and MiXCR, TCRdb reprocessed the public reads and kept productive beta chains. Records with the same CDR3 protein are collapsed into one entry carrying the most frequent genes and DNA. None of the V and J calls come from the authors' own analysis; TCRdb made them. The sample includes some 300,000 distinct CDR3 sequences, with approximately 19% observed a single time. Jointly, the top ten make up approximately 37% of the sample.

The sequenced material came from blood. This clonotype was sampled from a man aged 50-60 years with Graves' ophthalmopathy. Here the chain combines TRBV15 and TRBJ2-1; TRBD1 is possibly the D segment (5 matching bases). The CDR3 region reads CATSRDRENEQFF. The DNA sequence is TGTGCCACCAGCAGAGACAGGGAAAATGAGCAGTTCTTC.